There are a few counts of the clone carrying this T cell receptor (beta chain). This sample was taken from a study of identical twins. Each CDR3 protein is one row after TCRdb ran MiXCR on the 5' RACE reads. The repertoire holds 400,000 to 650,000 distinct CDR3 sequences, with about 20% as singletons. CDR1 and CDR2 from the germline V gene are KGHDR and SFDVKD. This CDR3 is built from 18 residues. The ends were cut back, 0 bases at V and 2 bases at J, with 16 bases in the middle. These same records also appear under a second study, on T cells expressing NK-cell markers.

The sequence came from a woman under 30 in good health. The sample was CD4+ T cells sorted from blood. The chain joins TRBV24-1 to TRBJ2-1; D not resolved. The CDR3 here is CATSDLHGSRPTYNEQFF. The CDR3 region has the DNA TGTGCCACCAGTGATTTGCACGGCAGCAGGCCAACCTACAATGAGCAGTTCTTC.